The clone carrying this T cell receptor beta chain was counted a few times. The repertoire was sequenced with immunoSEQ multiplex PCR; TCRdb's copy has only in-frame clones and lacks some. In the table there are tens of thousands of clones, around 70% of which are singletons. The data stem from a study of control samples from healthy donors and cancer patients. CDR1 GTSNPN and CDR2 SVGIG come from the germline V gene (reference sequence). With 1 base removed from V and 8 bases from J, the gap between germline ends came to 17 bases. CDR3 length equals 14 residues. The TCR was taken from a male donor with melanoma. The sequenced sample was formalin-fixed, paraffin-embedded tissue. This chain joins TRBV30 and TRBJ1-2; D is undetermined. The CDR3 sequence: CAWSERNQLGGYTF. The CDR3 bases are TGTGCCTGGAGTGAGCGTAATCAGCTGGGAGGCTACACCTTC.